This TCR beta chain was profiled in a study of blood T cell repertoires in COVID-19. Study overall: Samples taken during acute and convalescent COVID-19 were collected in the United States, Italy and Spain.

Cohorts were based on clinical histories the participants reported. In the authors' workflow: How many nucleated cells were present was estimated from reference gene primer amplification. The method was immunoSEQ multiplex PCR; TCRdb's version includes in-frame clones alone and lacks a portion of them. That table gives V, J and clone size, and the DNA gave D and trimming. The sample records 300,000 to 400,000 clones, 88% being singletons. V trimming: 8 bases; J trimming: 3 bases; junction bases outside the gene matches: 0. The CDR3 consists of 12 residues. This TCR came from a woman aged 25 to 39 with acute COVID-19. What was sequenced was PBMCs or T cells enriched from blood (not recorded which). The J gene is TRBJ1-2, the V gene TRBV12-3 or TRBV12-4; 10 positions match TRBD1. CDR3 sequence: CASGTGDYGYTF. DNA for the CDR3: TGTGCCAGCGGGACAGGGGACTATGGCTACACCTTC.